These 3 T cell receptor beta chains were sequenced from one sample in a study of blood T cell repertoires in COVID-19. The method was immunoSEQ multiplex PCR; TCRdb's version includes in-frame clones alone and lacks a portion of them. The top ten clones hold 3.6% of a sample with fewer than 250,000 clones, roughly 80% of them seen once. The sample was PBMCs or T cells enriched from blood (not recorded which). These receptors all stem from a woman aged 40 to 50 who had been exposed to COVID-19.

The rearrangement links TRBV18 to TRBJ2-1; TRBD1 aligns across 9 bases. Trimming took 2 bases from V and 8 from J; bases not matched to a gene: 13. The CDR3 consists of 17 residues. Germline CDR1 and CDR2: KGHSH and LQKENI. For the CDR3, the DNA is TGTGCCAGCTCACCAAAGTCTTCCGGGACAGGGTCTTATGAGCAGTTCTTC. Protein product: CASSPKSSGTGSYEQFF.

The chain uses TRBV28 and TRBJ1-4; no firm D call. CDR3 length equals 14 residues. CDR1 MDHEN and CDR2 SYDVKM come from the germline V gene. Trimming stripped 2 bases from V and 4 bases from J, with 8 bases between. The CDR3: CASSLGEINEKLFF. In DNA, the CDR3 is TGTGCCAGCAGTTTAGGGGAGATTAATGAAAAACTGTTTTTT.

V gene TRBV12-5 combines with J gene TRBJ2-2; 11 bases line up with TRBD2. The CDR3 covers 17 residues. Losses at the gene ends were 5 bases for V and 8 bases for J; bases not matched to a gene: 13. Germline V gene data show CDR1 as LGHNT and CDR2 as FRNRAP. CDR3 protein: CASGETGTSGYKGELFF. CDR3 sequence (DNA): TGTGCTAGTGGTGAGACCGGGACTAGCGGCTATAAGGGGGAGCTGTTTTTT.